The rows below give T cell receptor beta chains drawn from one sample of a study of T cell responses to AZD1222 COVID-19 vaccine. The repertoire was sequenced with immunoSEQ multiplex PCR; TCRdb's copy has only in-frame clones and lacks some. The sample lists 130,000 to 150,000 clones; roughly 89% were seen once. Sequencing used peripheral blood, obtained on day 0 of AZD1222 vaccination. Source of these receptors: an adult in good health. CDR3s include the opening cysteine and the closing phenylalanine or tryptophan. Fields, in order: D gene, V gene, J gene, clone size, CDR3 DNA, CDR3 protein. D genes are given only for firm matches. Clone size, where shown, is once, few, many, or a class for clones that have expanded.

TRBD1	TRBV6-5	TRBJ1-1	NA	TGTGCCAGCAGTTGGGGACAGGGGAACACTGAAGCTTTCTTT	CASSWGQGNTEAFF
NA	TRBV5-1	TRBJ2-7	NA	TGCGCCAGCAGCTTTGGGTCAGGGTCATACGAGCAGTACTTC	CASSFGSGSYEQYF
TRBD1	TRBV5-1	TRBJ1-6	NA	TGCGCCAGCAGCTTGGTCGGGACAGGGACTTCACCCCTCCACTTT	CASSLVGTGTSPLHF
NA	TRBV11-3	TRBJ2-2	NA	TGTGCCAGCAGCCCCACTTTGAACGGGGAGCTGTTTTTT	CASSPTLNGELFF
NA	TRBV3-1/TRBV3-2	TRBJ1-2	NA	TGTGCCAGCAGCCAAAAAGTCGGAAGGCACCCTAACTATGGCTACACCTTC	CASSQKVGRHPNYGYTF
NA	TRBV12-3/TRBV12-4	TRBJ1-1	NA	TGTGCCAGCACCCCCGCGGGGGAGGCTTTCTTT	CASTPAGEAFF
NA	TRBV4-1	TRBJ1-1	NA	TGCGCCAGCAGCCCCTCCCCGTGGCTTGGAACTGAAGCTTTCTTT	CASSPSPWLGTEAFF
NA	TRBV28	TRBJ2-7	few	TGTGCCAGCAGTTTATGGGGCGAGCAGTACTTC	CASSLWGEQYF
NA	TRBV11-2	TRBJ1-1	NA	TGTGCCAGCGCCGACAGCTTCACTGAAGCTTTCTTT	CASADSFTEAFF
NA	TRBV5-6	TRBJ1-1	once	TGTGCCAGCAGCTTTCTGACGCACCAAGAAGCTTTCTTT	CASSFLTHQEAFF
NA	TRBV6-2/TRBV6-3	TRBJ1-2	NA	TGTGCCAGCAGCCCACCCCGGGGCACGAAACGCTCTGGCTACACCTTC	CASSPPRGTKRSGYTF
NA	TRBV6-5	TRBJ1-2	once	TGTGCCAGCAGTCACCCGGACGGTAGATATGGCTACACCTTC	CASSHPDGRYGYTF
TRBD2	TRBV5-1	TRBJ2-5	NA	TGCGCCAGCAGCTTGGGGCGGACTAGCAGGACCCAGTACTTC	CASSLGRTSRTQYF
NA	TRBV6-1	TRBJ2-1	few	TGTGCCAGCAGTGACAGCTCCTACAATGAGCAGTTCTTC	CASSDSSYNEQFF
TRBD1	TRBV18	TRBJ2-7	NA	TGTGCCAGCTCACTATACGACAGGGGCTACGAGCAGTACTTC	CASSLYDRGYEQYF
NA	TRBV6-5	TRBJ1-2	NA	TGTGCCAGCAGTTACTTGCGGGGCTTTAACTATGGCTACACCTTC	CASSYLRGFNYGYTF
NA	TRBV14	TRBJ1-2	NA	TGTGCCAGCAGCTTGACAGGTGATCGCTATGGCTACACCTTC	CASSLTGDRYGYTF
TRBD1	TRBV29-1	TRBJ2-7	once	TGCAGCGTTGAACTCGCAGGGGGAACCTACGAGCAGTACTTC	CSVELAGGTYEQYF
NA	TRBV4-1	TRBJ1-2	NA	TGCGCCAGCAGCGGTGGGAGGGGATCCCTCTATGGCTACACCTTC	CASSGGRGSLYGYTF
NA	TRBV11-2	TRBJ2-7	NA	TGTGCCAGCAGCTTAGTTCGGGACGAGCAGTACTTC	CASSLVRDEQYF
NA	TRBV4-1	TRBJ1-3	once	TGCGCCAGCAGCCACCCACCCTCTGGAAACACCATATATTTT	CASSHPPSGNTIYF
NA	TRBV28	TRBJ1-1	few	TGTGCCAGCAGTTTACGTACAGGGCCCACTGAAGCTTTCTTT	CASSLRTGPTEAFF
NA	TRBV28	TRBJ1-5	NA	TGTGCCAGCAGTCTAAGGTTGGGACCCCAGCATTTT	CASSLRLGPQHF
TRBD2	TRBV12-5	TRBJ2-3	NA	TGTGCTAGTGGTTTGCCACCCCGCAGACTAGCGGGAGCCGGTAGTAGCACAGATACGCAGTATTTT	CASGLPPRRLAGAGSSTDTQYF
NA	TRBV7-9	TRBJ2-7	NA	TGTGCCAGCAGCTCAGGTCCAGGGGTGGCGCCACCCTACGAGCAGTACTTC	CASSSGPGVAPPYEQYF
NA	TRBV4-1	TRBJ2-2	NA	TGCGCCAGCAGCCAGCCGACAGGGAACACCGGGGAGCTGTTTTTT	CASSQPTGNTGELFF
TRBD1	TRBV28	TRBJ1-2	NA	TGTGCCAGCAGTCCAGGCGGACAGGGGGGAGGTGGCTACACCTTC	CASSPGGQGGGGYTF
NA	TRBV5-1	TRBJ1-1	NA	TGCGCCAGCAGACCACGGACGGAGACGAGGACTGAAGCTTTCTTT	CASRPRTETRTEAFF
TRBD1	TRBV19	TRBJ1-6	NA	TGTGCCAGTAGTATCGGACAGGCTTATAATTCACCCCTCCACTTT	CASSIGQAYNSPLHF
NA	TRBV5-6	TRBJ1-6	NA	TGTGCCAGCAGCGTCTACGGGAATTCACCCCTCCACTTT	CASSVYGNSPLHF
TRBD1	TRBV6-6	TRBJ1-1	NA	TGTGCCAGCAGGGGGACAGGGGTTACTGAAGCTTTCTTT	CASRGTGVTEAFF
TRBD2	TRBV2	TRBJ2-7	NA	TGTGCCAGGGGGACTAGCGGACCCTACGAGCAGTACTTC	CARGTSGPYEQYF
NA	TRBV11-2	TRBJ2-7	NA	TGTGCCAGCAGCATTAGGATCACTAGAGGTAACGAGCAGTACTTC	CASSIRITRGNEQYF
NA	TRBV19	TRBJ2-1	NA	TGTGCCAGTAGTATAGGGGACTACAATGAGCAGTTCTTC	CASSIGDYNEQFF